These 26 T cell receptor beta chains were sequenced from one sample in a study of blood T cell repertoires in COVID-19. The repertoire was sequenced with immunoSEQ multiplex PCR; TCRdb's copy has only in-frame clones and lacks some. The table lists fewer than 500,000 clones, about 90% of them singletons, with about 0.91% in the top ten. The material sequenced was peripheral blood. These receptors were obtained from a man aged 18 to 30 with COVID-19, enrolled during active disease.

The chain employs TRBV21-1 and TRBJ2-5; the D segment call TRBD2 is taken from the table without a DNA check. TRBV21-1 is a listed pseudogene. There are 12 residues in the CDR3. The CDR3 DNA is TGTGCCACACCGGGACTGCAAGAGACCCAGTACTTC. As protein: CATPGLQETQYF.

The genes are TRBV5-1 and TRBJ2-3; TRBD1 agrees at 7 bases. Looked up from germline, CDR1 is SGHRS and CDR2 is YFSETQ. The CDR3 has 15 amino acids. The junction had 4 bases not matched to a gene; V was cut back by 2 bases and J by 1 base. Here the CDR3 DNA reads TGCGCCAGCAGCTTCCGGGACAGTCGCACAGATACGCAGTATTTT. Protein: CASSFRDSRTDTQYF. Filled out from reference TRBV5-1 and TRBJ2-3, the complete variable domain reads KAGVTQTPRYLIKTRGQQVTLSCSPISGHRSVSWYQQTPGQGLQFLFEYFSETQRNKGNFPGRFSGRQFSNSRSEMNVSTLELGDSALYLCASSFRDSRTDTQYFGPGTRLTVL.

Concerning this clone itself: Different DNA sequences within this sample yield the same CDR3. The rearrangement uses TRBV18 and TRBJ1-4; TRBD1 is a possible D gene (5 bases). Germline values: CDR1 KGHSH, CDR2 LQKENI. The CDR3 consists of 13 residues. Trimming shortened V by 3 bases and J by 7 bases, and 9 bases separated the two germline ends. CDR3 amino acids: CASSPGRGEKLFF. The CDR3 DNA follows: TGTGCCAGCTCACCGGGGCGCGGTGAAAAACTGTTTTTT.

The count of this clone is one. This chain joins TRBV20-1 and TRBJ2-3; 9 bases match TRBD2. The CDR3 extends over 14 amino acids. Trimming cost V 3 bases and J 1 base; bases outside gene matches: 2. Looked up from germline, CDR1 is DFQATT and CDR2 is SNEGSKA (reference sequence). The CDR3, as DNA: TGCAGTGCTAGTTTAGCGGGGGGCACAGATACGCAGTATTTT. This translates into CSASLAGGTDTQYF.

The genes are TRBV6-5 and TRBJ1-1, with a possible D match to TRBD1 (5 bases). Germline CDR1 MNHEY, CDR2 SVGAGI. Between the trimmed V and J ends, which lost 6 bases and 1 base, there was a span of 15 bases. CDR3 length equals 15 residues. Written as DNA, the CDR3 is TGTGCCAGCAGCCGCGACCGGGGGAAGAACACTGAAGCTTTCTTT. Its translation: CASSRDRGKNTEAFF.

The chain carries TRBV5-1 and TRBJ2-2; perhaps TRBD1 as D (6 bases). This CDR3 is 17 amino acids long. Germline V gene data show CDR1 as SGHRS and CDR2 as YFSETQ. Trimming removed 3 bases from V and 3 bases from J, with 18 bases in between. The DNA of the CDR3 is TGCGCCAGCAGCTGGTCCCGGGACACCACTCACACCGGGGAGCTGTTTTTT. Its protein is CASSWSRDTTHTGELFF. The whole variable domain, remainder taken from reference TRBV5-1 and TRBJ2-2, is KAGVTQTPRYLIKTRGQQVTLSCSPISGHRSVSWYQQTPGQGLQFLFEYFSETQRNKGNFPGRFSGRQFSNSRSEMNVSTLELGDSALYLCASSWSRDTTHTGELFFGEGSRLTVL.

The chain is built from TRBV5-8 and TRBJ1-5, with 7 bases aligning to TRBD1. The CDR3 runs to 15 residues. V gave up 0 bases and J gave up 6 bases; unmatched junction bases: 6. Per germline, CDR1 SGHTS and CDR2 YDEGEE. The CDR3: CASSLGDRVGQPQHF. The CDR3, as DNA: TGTGCCAGCAGCTTGGGCGACAGGGTCGGTCAGCCCCAGCATTTT.

This rearrangement joins TRBV13 to TRBJ2-1; 9 bases fit TRBD1. V dropped 4 bases and J dropped 6; count of bases not matched to a gene: 4. Germline V CDR1 and CDR2: PRHDT, FYEKMQ (reference sequence). The CDR3 consists of 14 residues. In nucleotides, the CDR3 is TGTGCCAGCAGCTGGGCGACAGGGGGCAATGAGCAGTTCTTC. Translated: CASSWATGGNEQFF.

V gene TRBV5-1 combines with J gene TRBJ2-1; TRBD1 aligns across 9 bases. J gave up 7 bases and V 6 bases, and 2 bases lay outside the gene matches. This CDR3 region has 12 residues. Per germline, CDR1 SGHRS and CDR2 YFSETQ. DNA for the CDR3: TGCGCCAGCATAGACAGGGGGAATGAGCAGTTCTTC. This gives the protein CASIDRGNEQFF.

The chain joins TRBV5-5 to TRBJ2-5, with 8 bases lining up with TRBD1. Germline values: CDR1 SGHKS, CDR2 YYEKEE (reference sequence). The CDR3 sequence is 15 residues long. The junction had 5 bases not matched to a gene; V was cut back by 3 bases and J by 1 base. CDR3: CASSWGQDRQETQYF. The CDR3 nucleotides are TGTGCCAGCAGCTGGGGACAGGACCGCCAAGAGACCCAGTACTTC.

The chain has TRBV9 and TRBJ1-2, with 7 bases fitting TRBD1. Germline trimming cut 4 bases from V and 8 bases from J; bases unmatched to any gene: 8. CDR1 is SGDLS and CDR2 is YYNGEE in the germline V gene. The CDR3 contains 13 residues. The chain's CDR3 is CASSPEGAQGYTF. The CDR3 DNA reads TGTGCCAGCAGCCCCGAGGGGGCTCAGGGCTACACCTTC.

This clone was detected only once. CDR3 in DNA: TGTGCCAGCAGCCAAGAGTCCGGGGGAGAGCAGTACTTC. Protein sequence: CASSQESGGEQYF. The rearrangement uses TRBV3-1 (or the pseudogene TRBV3-2) and TRBJ2-7, with a tentative D call TRBD2 (6 bases). The V gene lost 0 bases and the J gene lost 7 bases, with 10 bases spanning the gap. CDR3 length equals 13 residues. Germline-derived CDR1 and CDR2 are LGHDT and YNNKEL (reference sequence).

CDR3 in amino acids: CASTLLSLPGLAGDTQYF. The CDR3 DNA is TGTGCCAGCACCCTACTCTCGTTGCCAGGGCTAGCGGGAGATACGCAGTATTTT. This chain uses TRBV7-9 with TRBJ2-3, with 8 bases matching TRBD2. Germline lookup yields CDR1 SEHNR and CDR2 FQNEAQ (reference sequence). V lost 7 bases, J lost 5 bases, and 20 bases stayed unmatched. CDR3 size: 18 residues.

This chain connects TRBV19 to TRBJ1-2; 12 bases fit TRBD1. The CDR3 length is 18 residues. Trimming took 6 bases from V and 2 from J; bases not matched to a gene: 13. Looked up from germline, CDR1 is LNHDA and CDR2 is SQIVND (reference sequence). The CDR3 nucleotides read TGTGCCAGTAGCTCCCCGGGGACAGGGGGCATCGGAAACTATGGCTACACCTTC. Protein sequence: CASSSPGTGGIGNYGYTF.

This chain links TRBV9 with TRBJ2-3, with no clear D. The CDR3 runs 14 residues. Germline CDR1 reads SGDLS; CDR2 reads YYNGEE. Between the trimmed V and J ends, which lost 3 bases and 6 bases, there was a span of 14 bases. CDR3 region: CASSARGLADTQYF. The CDR3 DNA reads TGTGCCAGCAGCGCCAGAGGTTTGGCGGATACGCAGTATTTT.

The chain uses TRBV15 and TRBJ2-7; D is possibly TRBD2 (5 bases). Germline V CDR1 and CDR2: LNHNV, YYDKDF (reference sequence). The CDR3 is made up of 14 amino acids. Trimming stripped 1 base from V and 4 bases from J, with 11 bases between. The CDR3 loop is CATSRGLQSYEQYF. CDR3 nucleotide sequence: TGTGCCACCAGCAGAGGACTACAGTCTTACGAGCAGTACTTC.

The chain uses TRBV4-1 and TRBJ2-4; perhaps TRBD1 as D (5 bases). The CDR3 runs to 16 residues. Germline assignment: CDR1 MGHRA and CDR2 YSYEKL. The V end lost 2 bases, the J end lost 3 bases, and 14 bases lay between the germline ends. The CDR3 reads CASSQSTRVGKNIQYF. The CDR3 nucleotides read TGCGCCAGCAGCCAATCGACCAGGGTCGGCAAAAACATTCAGTACTTC.

This chain links TRBV2 with TRBJ1-3, with 7 positions matching TRBD1. Looked up from germline, CDR1 is SNHLY and CDR2 is FYNNEI. V dropped 6 bases and J dropped 0; count of bases not matched to a gene: 11. The CDR3 spans 17 residues. The CDR3 DNA sequence: TGTGCCAGCAGACCTCCGGGACAGTTCAACTCTGGAAACACCATATATTTT. This gives the protein CASRPPGQFNSGNTIYF.

CDR3 nucleotides: TGTGCCACCAGCAGAAAGAGACAGGATAGCAATCAGCCCCAGCATTTT. It yields the protein CATSRKRQDSNQPQHF. The J gene is TRBJ1-5, the V gene TRBV15, with TRBD1 as a possible D gene (6 bases). The CDR3 runs 16 residues. Germline V CDR1 and CDR2: LNHNV, YYDKDF (reference sequence). V was shortened by 2 bases and J by 0 bases, with 11 bases between the two germline ends.

There are a few counts of this clone. This sequence joins TRBV6-2 or TRBV6-3 and TRBJ2-2; 10 nucleotides agree with TRBD2. The CDR3 is 17 residues long. The junction had 5 bases not matched to a gene; V was cut back by 0 bases and J by 4 bases. Germline CDR1 MNHEY, CDR2 SVGEGT. CDR3 sequence reads: CASSYSASGGITGELFF. As DNA, the CDR3 is TGTGCCAGCAGTTACTCGGCTAGCGGGGGAATCACCGGGGAGCTGTTTTTT.

This clone showed up just once. Other DNA sequences within the sample encode an identical CDR3. The chain is built from TRBV9 and TRBJ1-5; D is unclear. This CDR3 spans 13 amino acids. The ends were cut back, 2 bases at V and 2 bases at J, with 5 bases in the middle. Germline values: CDR1 SGDLS, CDR2 YYNGEE. The CDR3 sequence: CASSVAGNQPQHF. The CDR3 DNA follows: TGTGCCAGCAGCGTTGCGGGCAATCAGCCCCAGCATTTT.

The chain uses TRBV14 and TRBJ2-3; D is perhaps TRBD2 (5 bases). Germline CDR1 is SGHDN and CDR2 is FVKESK. V dropped 5 bases and J dropped 5 bases, with 20 bases sitting between them. The CDR3 is 16 amino acids. The CDR3 sequence: CASSERGGGSRDTQYF. CDR3 DNA sequence: TGTGCCAGCAGCGAGAGAGGAGGCGGATCACGAGATACGCAGTATTTT.

The chain uses TRBV10-1 and TRBJ1-1; TRBD1 is a possible D gene (6 bases). Germline V gives CDR1 WNHNN, CDR2 SYGVQD (reference sequence). The CDR3 totals 13 residues. Trimming cost V 6 bases and J 5 bases, with 13 bases left between them. CDR3 sequence (DNA): TGCGCCAGCAGGGCCACAGGGAAGACTGAAGCTTTCTTT. It is translated as CASRATGKTEAFF.

The rearrangement links TRBV27 to TRBJ2-1, with a tentative D call TRBD2 (5 bases). The V gene lost 2 bases and the J gene lost 0 bases, with 14 bases spanning the gap. CDR3 length: 17 amino acids. In germline, CDR1 is MNHEY, CDR2 SMNVEV (reference sequence). CDR3 DNA sequence: TGTGCCAGCAGTTTACCTTTGGGGAGTAGCTCCTACAATGAGCAGTTCTTC. Residues: CASSLPLGSSSYNEQFF.

V usage is TRBV6-5 and J usage is TRBJ2-1; 10 bases are a match to TRBD1. The V gene end was trimmed by 4 bases and the J gene end by 9 bases; junction bases not matched to a gene: 12. Germline loops: CDR1 MNHEY, CDR2 SVGAGI. The CDR3 covers 16 residues. In DNA, the CDR3 is TGTGCCAGCAGTTCTACCGGGACAGGGGTCTCGGGTGAGCAGTTCTTC. This codes for CASSSTGTGVSGEQFF.

Details on this clone: Other DNA sequences in the sample encode the same CDR3. This chain joins TRBV19 and TRBJ2-1, with 8 nucleotides matching TRBD2. V shed 7 bases and J 4 bases; nucleotides not matched to a gene: 3. The CDR3 runs to 13 residues. Germline V gene lookup returns CDR1 LNHDA and CDR2 SQIVND (reference sequence). Here the CDR3 DNA reads TGTGCCAGTACCAGCGGGGGTTACAATGAGCAGTTCTTC. Its protein product is CASTSGGYNEQFF.